Following are 21 T cell receptor beta chains from one sample sequenced in a study of OX40 agonist ivuxolimab in advanced cancers. Sequencing used immunoSEQ multiplex PCR; TCRdb keeps in-frame clones, though not all of them. Of more than 50,000 clones listed, 86% were seen once; the top ten hold approximately 2.6%. Sample: CD4+ or CD8+ T cells sorted from blood, taken in a trial of the OX40 agonist ivuxolimab. These receptors were taken from an adult with an advanced solid tumor such as melanoma, head and neck, liver or kidney cancer.

This chain connects TRBV7-3 to TRBJ2-3, with D uncertain. Germline CDR1 and CDR2: SGHTA and FQGTGA. The CDR3 runs 15 residues. Trimming left V 5 bases short and J 3 bases short, with 15 bases between. In DNA, the CDR3 is TGTGCCAGCAGCCCGTCCAGTGGGTGGACAGATACGCAGTATTTT. Its translation: CASSPSSGWTDTQYF.

The rearrangement uses TRBV7-2 and TRBJ2-5; possibly TRBD1 or TRBD2 for D (6 bases each). This CDR3 region has 13 residues. Deletions cut 8 bases from V and 3 bases from J, with 13 bases between. Germline V gene lookup returns CDR1 SGHTA and CDR2 FQGNSA. The CDR3, as DNA: TGTGCCAGCGGGGGGCAAGTAAAAGAGACCCAGTACTTC. Amino acids: CASGGQVKETQYF.

J is TRBJ1-2 and V is TRBV28; D uncertain. V was cut by 2 bases and J by 8 bases, with 9 bases left in between. Per germline, CDR1 MDHEN and CDR2 SYDVKM. This CDR3 is built from 12 residues. The CDR3 here is CASSLGLRGYTF. CDR3 in DNA: TGTGCCAGCAGTTTAGGGCTTCGGGGCTACACCTTC.

The J gene is TRBJ2-2, the V gene TRBV19; TRBD1 agrees at 8 bases. The germline CDR1 and CDR2 sequences are LNHDA and SQIVND (reference sequence). With 8 bases clipped from V and 7 bases from J, the junction kept 9 bases outside the gene matches. This CDR3 contains 14 residues. CDR3 in amino acids: CASRSGQGGGELFF. For the CDR3, the DNA is TGTGCCAGTCGATCCGGACAGGGTGGCGGGGAGCTGTTTTTT.

The gene calls are TRBV11-3 and TRBJ2-1; 10 bases are shared with TRBD1. The CDR3 runs 15 residues. Germline trimming cut 6 bases from V and 7 bases from J; bases unmatched to any gene: 9. Germline V lookup: CDR1 SGHNT, CDR2 YENEEA. DNA of the CDR3: TGTGCCAGCAGGATACCGGGACAGGGGAATAATGAGCAGTTCTTC. Protein sequence: CASRIPGQGNNEQFF.

V is TRBV15 and J is TRBJ1-6, with unresolved D. With 1 base removed from V and 7 bases from J, the gap between germline ends came to 5 bases. This CDR3 is built from 13 residues. The germline V gene has CDR1 LNHNV and CDR2 YYDKDF (reference sequence). Here the CDR3 reads CATSRGTNSPLHF. The CDR3 bases are TGTGCCACCAGCAGAGGGACGAATTCACCCCTCCACTTT.

A few counts support this clone. The V gene is TRBV7-9, the J gene TRBJ2-7; TRBD1 matches 8 bases. Germline V gene lookup returns CDR1 SEHNR and CDR2 FQNEAQ (reference sequence). The CDR3 contains 15 residues. V was clipped by 5 bases and J by 3 bases; unmatched bases: 9. CDR3 region: CASSLGDRLRYEQYF. Written as DNA, the CDR3 is TGTGCCAGCAGCCTTGGGGACAGGTTGCGCTACGAGCAGTACTTC.

The J gene is TRBJ2-1, the V gene TRBV19; 7 nucleotides line up with TRBD1. The length of the CDR3 is 14 residues. The V gene end was trimmed by 5 bases and the J gene end by 4 bases; junction bases not matched to a gene: 5. Germline values: CDR1 LNHDA, CDR2 SQIVND (reference sequence). The CDR3 here is CASSRDSHYNEQFF. The CDR3 DNA follows: TGTGCCAGTAGTCGGGACAGCCATTACAATGAGCAGTTCTTC.

The chain links TRBV11-2 to TRBJ1-1, with D hard to call. From germline, CDR1 is SGHAT and CDR2 FQNNGV. Trimming stripped 0 bases from V and 2 bases from J, with 10 bases between. This CDR3 contains 15 residues. The CDR3 region is CASSLERTTNTEAFF. The DNA for the CDR3 is TGTGCCAGCAGCTTAGAGAGAACCACTAACACTGAAGCTTTCTTT.

The rearrangement joins TRBV7-3 to TRBJ1-1, with unresolved D. The germline V and J ends were trimmed by 2 bases and 0 bases, with 4 bases remaining between them. The germline V gene has CDR1 SGHTA and CDR2 FQGTGA. CDR3 length: 13 residues. The CDR3 is CASSLQMNTEAFF. The CDR3 bases are TGTGCCAGCAGCTTACAAATGAACACTGAAGCTTTCTTT. Based on the CDR3 plus reference TRBV7-3 and TRBJ1-1, the full variable domain is GAGVSQTPSNKVTEKGKYVELRCDPISGHTALYWYRQSLGQGPEFLIYFQGTGAADDSGLPNDRFFAVRPEGSVSTLKIQRTERGDSAVYLCASSLQMNTEAFFGQGTRLTVV.

V usage is TRBV5-1 and J usage is TRBJ2-5; 7 bases line up with TRBD2. Per germline, CDR1 SGHRS and CDR2 YFSETQ. V was clipped by 5 bases and J by 5 bases; unmatched bases: 3. The CDR3 extends over 12 amino acids. DNA of the CDR3: TGCGCCAGCAGGGAGGGAGGGGAGACCCAGTACTTC. Protein: CASREGGETQYF. The full variable domain, its missing parts supplied by reference TRBV5-1 and TRBJ2-5, is KAGVTQTPRYLIKTRGQQVTLSCSPISGHRSVSWYQQTPGQGLQFLFEYFSETQRNKGNFPGRFSGRQFSNSRSEMNVSTLELGDSALYLCASREGGETQYFGPGTRLLVL.

This clone appeared a few times. The chain combines TRBV11-2 with TRBJ2-5, with D unclear. Trimming removed 7 bases from V and 2 bases from J, with 17 bases in between. The CDR3 totals 15 residues. The germline gives CDR1 SGHAT, CDR2 FQNNGV. CDR3 protein: CASTYHVRLQETQYF. The CDR3 DNA follows: TGTGCCAGCACCTACCACGTACGACTTCAAGAGACCCAGTACTTC.

V and J are TRBV7-9 and TRBJ1-3; TRBD1 is a possible D gene (5 bases). Trimming shortened V by 4 bases and J by 0 bases, and 13 bases separated the two germline ends. This CDR3 has 16 amino acids. CDR1 and CDR2 (germline): SEHNR, FQNEAQ (reference sequence). The CDR3 DNA reads as TGTGCCAGCAGCTCGGATTTTGGGGGCTCTGGAAACACCATATATTTT. This sequence encodes CASSSDFGGSGNTIYF.

The genes are TRBV2 and TRBJ2-3; 8 nucleotides match TRBD2. The CDR3 is 13 residues long. V dropped 4 bases and J dropped 12; count of bases not matched to a gene: 9. Germline CDR1 SNHLY, CDR2 FYNNEI. In DNA form, the CDR3 reads TGTGCCAGCAGTGTACGGGGGGGCCAGCCACAGTATTTT. It yields the protein CASSVRGGQPQYF.

This chain joins TRBV4-2 and TRBJ2-3; the D gene is possibly TRBD2 (5 bases). The CDR3 has 15 amino acids. Germline-derived CDR1 and CDR2 are LGHNA and YNFKEQ. V gave up 4 bases and J gave up 0 bases, with 11 bases separating them. The CDR3 region is CASSPQRISTDTQYF. Here the CDR3 DNA reads TGTGCCAGCAGCCCCCAGCGGATTAGCACAGATACGCAGTATTTT.

This clone was observed a handful of times. The chain couples TRBV6-6 to TRBJ2-1; 9 bases map to TRBD1. The junction had 9 bases not matched to a gene; V was cut back by 6 bases and J by 6 bases. CDR3 length: 15 amino acids. Per the germline V gene, CDR1 is MNHNY and CDR2 is SVGAGI (reference sequence). The DNA for the CDR3 is TGTGCCAGCAGACAAACGACAGGGGGAATCAATGAGCAGTTCTTC. This translates into CASRQTTGGINEQFF.

The rearrangement joins TRBV11-3 to TRBJ1-1; D might be TRBD1 (5 bases). This CDR3 contains 13 residues. Germline loops: CDR1 SGHNT, CDR2 YENEEA. The V end was cut by 5 bases, the J end by 6 bases, with 13 bases between. The CDR3 coding sequence is TGTGCCAGCAGCATCAGGGTAGGGGCTGAAGCTTTCTTT. Residues: CASSIRVGAEAFF.

The rearrangement links TRBV6-1 to TRBJ2-7; no firm D call. V dropped 7 bases and J dropped 2 bases, with 6 bases sitting between them. Germline V gene lookup returns CDR1 MNHNS and CDR2 SASEGT. The CDR3 is made up of 11 amino acids. This CDR3 reads CASTDAYEQYF. CDR3 nucleotide sequence: TGTGCCAGCACCGACGCCTACGAGCAGTACTTC.

This clone was recorded once. The CDR3: CASSQHILGHEQFF. The DNA for the CDR3 is TGTGCCAGCAGCCAACATATACTCGGCCACGAGCAGTTCTTC. This sequence joins TRBV5-6 and TRBJ2-1, with D unresolved. The CDR3 covers 14 residues. Germline values: CDR1 SGHDT, CDR2 YYEEEE. Trimming took off 4 bases at V and 10 bases at J, with 18 bases between the two ends. Variable domain in full (rest from reference TRBV5-6 and TRBJ2-1): DAGVTQSPTHLIKTRGQQVTLRCSPKSGHDTVSWYQQALGQGPQFIFQYYEEEERQRGNFPDRFSGHQFPNYSSELNVNALLLGDSALYLCASSQHILGHEQFFGPGTRLTVL.

The chain employs TRBV6-6 and TRBJ2-7, with 7 positions matching TRBD2. Germline trimming cut 0 bases from V and 13 bases from J; bases unmatched to any gene: 9. The length of the CDR3 is 13 residues. CDR1 and CDR2 (germline): MNHNY, SVGAGI (reference sequence). The CDR3 here is CASSYSSSGPLYF. CDR3 sequence (DNA): TGTGCCAGCAGTTACTCGAGTAGCGGGCCCCTATACTTC.

This sequence joins TRBV9 and TRBJ2-2; 9 bases agree with TRBD2. The J segment lost 1 base and the V segment lost 4 bases, leaving 11 bases of the junction unmatched. The CDR3 contains 18 residues. The V gene's germline CDR1 is SGDLS and CDR2 YYNGEE. The CDR3 nucleotides are TGTGCCAGCAGCCCCCGGGGTGGCGGGGGGGGGAACACCGGGGAGCTGTTTTTT. This gives the protein CASSPRGGGGGNTGELFF.